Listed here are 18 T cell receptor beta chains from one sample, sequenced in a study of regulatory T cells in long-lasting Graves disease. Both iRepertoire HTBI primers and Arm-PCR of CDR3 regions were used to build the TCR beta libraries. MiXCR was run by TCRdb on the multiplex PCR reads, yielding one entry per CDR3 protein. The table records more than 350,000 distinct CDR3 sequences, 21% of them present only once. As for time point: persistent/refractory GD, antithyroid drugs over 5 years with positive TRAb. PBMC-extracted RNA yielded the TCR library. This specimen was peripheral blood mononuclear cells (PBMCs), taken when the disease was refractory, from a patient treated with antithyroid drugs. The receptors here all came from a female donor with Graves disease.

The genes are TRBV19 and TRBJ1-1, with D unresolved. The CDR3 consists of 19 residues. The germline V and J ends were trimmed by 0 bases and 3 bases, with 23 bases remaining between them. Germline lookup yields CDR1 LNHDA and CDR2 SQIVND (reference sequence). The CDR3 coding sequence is TGTGCCAGTAGTATAGATCTCATCTTTGGCCGCCAAGAGGACACTGAAGCTTTCTTT. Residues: CASSIDLIFGRQEDTEAFF.

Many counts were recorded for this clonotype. In DNA form, the CDR3 reads TGTGCCAGCAGCTTACTCCCCCGGACGGTCTCTAGCTCACCCCTCCACTTT. Protein sequence: CASSLLPRTVSSSPLHF. V and J are TRBV11-2 and TRBJ1-6; D call uncertain. The V end lost 2 bases, the J end lost 10 bases, and 21 bases lay between the germline ends. CDR3 size: 17 residues. Germline loops: CDR1 SGHAT, CDR2 FQNNGV.

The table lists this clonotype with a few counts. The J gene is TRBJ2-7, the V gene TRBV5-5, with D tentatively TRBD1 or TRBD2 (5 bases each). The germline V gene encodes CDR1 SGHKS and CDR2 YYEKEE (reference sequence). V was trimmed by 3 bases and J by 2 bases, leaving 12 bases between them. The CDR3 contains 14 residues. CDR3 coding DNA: TGTGCCAGCAGCTGGGGGACCGTTCCCTACGAGCAGTACTTC. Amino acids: CASSWGTVPYEQYF.

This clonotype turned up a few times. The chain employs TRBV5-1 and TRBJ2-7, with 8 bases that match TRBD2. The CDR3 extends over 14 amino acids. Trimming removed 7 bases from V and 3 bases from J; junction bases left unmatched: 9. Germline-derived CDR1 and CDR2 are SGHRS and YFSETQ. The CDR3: CASASGGAYYEQYF. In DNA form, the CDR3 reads TGCGCCAGCGCCTCCGGGGGGGCCTACTACGAGCAGTACTTC.

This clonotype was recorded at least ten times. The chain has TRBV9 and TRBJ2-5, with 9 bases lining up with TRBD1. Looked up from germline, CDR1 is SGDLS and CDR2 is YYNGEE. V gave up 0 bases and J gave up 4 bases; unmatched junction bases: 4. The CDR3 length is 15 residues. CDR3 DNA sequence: TGTGCCAGCAGCGTAGGCGGGACAGGGATAGAGACCCAGTACTTC. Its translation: CASSVGGTGIETQYF.

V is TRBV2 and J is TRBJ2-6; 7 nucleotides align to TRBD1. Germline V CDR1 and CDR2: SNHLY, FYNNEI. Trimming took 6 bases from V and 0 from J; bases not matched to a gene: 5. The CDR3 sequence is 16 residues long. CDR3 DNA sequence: TGTGCCAGCAGCAGCCAGGGGGTCTCTGGGGCCAACGTCCTGACTTTC. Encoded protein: CASSSQGVSGANVLTF. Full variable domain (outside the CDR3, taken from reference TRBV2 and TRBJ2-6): EPEVTQTPSHQVTQMGQEVILRCVPISNHLYFYWYRQILGQKVEFLVSFYNNEISEKSEIFDDQFSVERPDGSNFTLKIRSTKLEDSAMYFCASSSQGVSGANVLTFGAGSRLTVL.

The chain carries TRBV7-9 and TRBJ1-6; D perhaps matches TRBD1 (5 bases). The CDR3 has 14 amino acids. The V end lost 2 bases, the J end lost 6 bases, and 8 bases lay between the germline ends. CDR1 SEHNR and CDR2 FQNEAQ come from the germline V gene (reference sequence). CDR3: CASSLPGGNSPLHF. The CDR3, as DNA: TGTGCCAGCAGCTTACCCGGGGGTAATTCACCCCTCCACTTT.

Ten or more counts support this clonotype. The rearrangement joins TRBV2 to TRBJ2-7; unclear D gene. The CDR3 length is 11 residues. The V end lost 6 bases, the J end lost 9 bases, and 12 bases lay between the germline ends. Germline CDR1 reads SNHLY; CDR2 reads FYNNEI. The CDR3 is CASRFEGPQYF. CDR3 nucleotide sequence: TGTGCCAGCAGGTTTGAAGGGCCGCAGTACTTC.

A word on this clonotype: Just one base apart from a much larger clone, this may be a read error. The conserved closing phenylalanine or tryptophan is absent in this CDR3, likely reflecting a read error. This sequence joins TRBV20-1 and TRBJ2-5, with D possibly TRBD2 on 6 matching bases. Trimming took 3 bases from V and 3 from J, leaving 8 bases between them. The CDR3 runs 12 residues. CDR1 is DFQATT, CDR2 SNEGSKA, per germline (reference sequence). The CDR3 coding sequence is TGCAGTGCTAGCCCGGGGGAAGAGACCCAGTACTCC. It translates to CSASPGEETQYS.

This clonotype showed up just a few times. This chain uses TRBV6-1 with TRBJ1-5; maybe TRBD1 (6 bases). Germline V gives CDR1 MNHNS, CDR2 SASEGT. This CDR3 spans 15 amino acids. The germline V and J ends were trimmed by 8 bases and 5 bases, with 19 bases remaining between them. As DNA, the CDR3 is TGTGCCAGCTCCGACGGACCACAGGGCGATCAGCCCCAGCATTTT. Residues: CASSDGPQGDQPQHF.

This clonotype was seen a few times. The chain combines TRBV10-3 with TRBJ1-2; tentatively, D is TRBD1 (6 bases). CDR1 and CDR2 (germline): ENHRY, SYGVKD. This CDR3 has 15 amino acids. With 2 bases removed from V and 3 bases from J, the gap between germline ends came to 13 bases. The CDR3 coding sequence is TGTGCCATCAGTGAGCCGGACAGACCCCACTATGGCTACACCTTC. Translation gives CAISEPDRPHYGYTF.

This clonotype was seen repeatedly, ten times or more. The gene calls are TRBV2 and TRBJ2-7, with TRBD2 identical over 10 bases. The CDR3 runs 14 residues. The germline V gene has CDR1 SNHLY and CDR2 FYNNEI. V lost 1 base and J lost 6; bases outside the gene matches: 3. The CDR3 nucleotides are TGTGCCAGCAGTGAAGAGCGGGAGGGCCGCGAGCAGTACTTC. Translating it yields CASSEEREGREQYF.

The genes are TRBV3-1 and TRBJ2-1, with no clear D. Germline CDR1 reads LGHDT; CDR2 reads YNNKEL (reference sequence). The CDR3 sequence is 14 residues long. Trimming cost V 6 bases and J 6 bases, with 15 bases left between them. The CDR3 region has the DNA TGTGCCAGCAGTCAACCCCCTAGGAGCAATGAGCAGTTCTTC. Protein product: CASSQPPRSNEQFF.

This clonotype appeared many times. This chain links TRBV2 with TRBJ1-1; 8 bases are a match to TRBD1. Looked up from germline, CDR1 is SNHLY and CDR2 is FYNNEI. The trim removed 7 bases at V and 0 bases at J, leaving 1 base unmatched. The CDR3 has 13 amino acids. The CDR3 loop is CASTTGVNTEAFF. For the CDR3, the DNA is TGTGCCAGCACGACAGGGGTGAACACTGAAGCTTTCTTT. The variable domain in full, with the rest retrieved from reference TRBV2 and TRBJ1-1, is EPEVTQTPSHQVTQMGQEVILRCVPISNHLYFYWYRQILGQKVEFLVSFYNNEISEKSEIFDDQFSVERPDGSNFTLKIRSTKLEDSAMYFCASTTGVNTEAFFGQGTRLTVV.

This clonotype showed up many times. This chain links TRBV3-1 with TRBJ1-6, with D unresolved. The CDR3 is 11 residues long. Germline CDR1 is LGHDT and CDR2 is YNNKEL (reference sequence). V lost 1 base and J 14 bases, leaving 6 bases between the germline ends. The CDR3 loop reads CASSQGQTLHF. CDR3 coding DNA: TGTGCCAGCAGCCAAGGGCAGACCCTCCACTTT. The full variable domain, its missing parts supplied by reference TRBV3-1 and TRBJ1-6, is DTAVSQTPKYLVTQMGNDKSIKCEQNLGHDTMYWYKQDSKKFLKIMFSYNNKELIINETVPNRFSPKSPDKAHLNLHINSLELGDSAVYFCASSQGQTLHFGNGTRLTVT.

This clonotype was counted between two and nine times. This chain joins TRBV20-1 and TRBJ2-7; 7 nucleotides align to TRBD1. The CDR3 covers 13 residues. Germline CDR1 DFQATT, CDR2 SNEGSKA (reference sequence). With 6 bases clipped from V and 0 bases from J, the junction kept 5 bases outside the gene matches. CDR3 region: CSARRDSSYEQYF. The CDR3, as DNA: TGCAGTGCCCGCCGGGACAGCTCCTACGAGCAGTACTTC.

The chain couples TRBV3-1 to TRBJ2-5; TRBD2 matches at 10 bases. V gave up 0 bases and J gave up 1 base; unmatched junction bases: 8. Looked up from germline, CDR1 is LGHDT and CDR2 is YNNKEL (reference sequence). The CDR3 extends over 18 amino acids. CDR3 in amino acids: CASSQDVLAGPFQETQYF. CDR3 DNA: TGTGCCAGCAGCCAAGATGTACTAGCGGGACCATTCCAAGAGACCCAGTACTTC.

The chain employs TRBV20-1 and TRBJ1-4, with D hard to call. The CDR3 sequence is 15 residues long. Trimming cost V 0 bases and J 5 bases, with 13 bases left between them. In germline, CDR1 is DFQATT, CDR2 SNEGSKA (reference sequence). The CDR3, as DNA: TGCAGTGCTAGAGATTTCCGGGAGCTCAATGAAAAACTGTTTTTT. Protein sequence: CSARDFRELNEKLFF.